This entry lists 27 T cell receptor beta chains sequenced from one sample in a study of blood T cell repertoires in COVID-19. The assay was immunoSEQ multiplex PCR, and TCRdb's table has in-frame clones only and misses some. The sample contains some 200,000 clones, approximately 80% of which appear only once. The specimen sequenced was PBMCs or T cells enriched from blood (not recorded which). All receptors come from a man in his forties or fifties who had recovered from COVID-19.

The J gene is TRBJ1-3, the V gene TRBV3-1 (or the pseudogene TRBV3-2); D is unclear. This CDR3 is built from 13 residues. Germline lookup yields CDR1 LGHDT and CDR2 YNNKEL (reference sequence). Trimming left V 3 bases short and J 0 bases short, with 3 bases between. Written as DNA, the CDR3 is TGTGCCAGCAGCCAGAGCTCTGGAAACACCATATATTTT. Amino acid sequence: CASSQSSGNTIYF.

This chain joins TRBV7-8 and TRBJ1-2; D is uncertain. Germline V gene data show CDR1 as SGHVS and CDR2 as FQNEAQ. V lost 1 base, J lost 5 bases, and 17 bases lay in between. The CDR3 loop spans 16 amino acids. The CDR3 DNA follows: TGTGCCAGCAGCTTAGAGCCGAGAGATTACTATTATGGCTACACCTTC. Amino acid sequence: CASSLEPRDYYYGYTF.

The V and J genes are TRBV7-8 and TRBJ2-6, with D unresolved. Trimming pared 5 bases from V and 3 bases from J, leaving 14 bases between. Germline-derived CDR1 and CDR2 are SGHVS and FQNEAQ. This CDR3 is 16 amino acids long. The CDR3 loop is CASSPTQVDGANVLTF. The CDR3, as DNA: TGTGCCAGCAGCCCCACTCAGGTTGATGGGGCCAACGTCCTGACTTTC.

The rearrangement uses TRBV13 and TRBJ2-7; D is undetermined. CDR1 is PRHDT, CDR2 FYEKMQ, per germline (reference sequence). The CDR3 contains 13 residues. V lost 2 bases to trimming and J lost 2 bases, with 7 bases between them. The DNA of the CDR3 is TGTGCCAGCAGCTTAAGCCTCACCTACGAGCAGTACTTC. This gives the protein CASSLSLTYEQYF.

This clone was observed a single time. The chain links TRBV28 to TRBJ1-2; TRBD1 matches at 7 bases. V trimming: 7 bases; J trimming: 3 bases; junction bases outside the gene matches: 8. This CDR3 spans 14 amino acids. Germline V CDR1 and CDR2: MDHEN, SYDVKM. The CDR3 spells CASTLTGTDYGYTF. Written as DNA, the CDR3 is TGTGCCAGCACCCTCACCGGGACAGACTATGGCTACACCTTC.

V gene TRBV18 combines with J gene TRBJ1-2, with a possible D match to TRBD1 (5 bases). Trimming stripped 3 bases from V and 8 bases from J, with 10 bases between. The CDR3 totals 12 residues. Germline V CDR1 and CDR2: KGHSH, LQKENI. The CDR3 loop reads CASSPTGEGYTF. The CDR3 DNA reads TGTGCCAGCTCACCGACGGGGGAGGGCTACACCTTC.

On this clone itself: At one end, the junction sequence differs from germline, possibly due to a read error. The identical CDR3 is also encoded by other nucleotide sequences in the sample. The V call is TRBV4-2, the J call TRBJ2-7, with TRBD1 matching over 7 bases. The CDR3 totals 16 residues. CDR1 is LGHNA and CDR2 is YNFKEQ in the germline V gene. For the CDR3, the DNA is TGTGCCAGCAGCCAAGTCTCCCGGGACAGCTCCTACGAGCAATACTTC. This translates into CASSQVSRDSSYEQYF.

CDR3 sequence reads: CSVSRGTEAFF. DNA for the CDR3: TGCAGCGTCAGTAGGGGAACTGAAGCTTTCTTT. The chain combines TRBV29-1 with TRBJ1-1, with D possibly TRBD1 on 5 matching bases. This CDR3 has 11 residues. V lost 6 bases and J lost 5, with 10 bases in between. Germline lookup yields CDR1 SQVTM and CDR2 ANQGSEA. The entire variable domain, with the rest obtained from reference TRBV29-1 and TRBJ1-1, is as follows: SAVISQKPSRDICQRGTSLTIQCQVDSQVTMMFWYRQQPGQSLTLIATANQGSEATYESGFVIDKFPISRPNLTFSTLTVSNMSPEDSSIYLCSVSRGTEAFFGQGTRLTVV.

This sequence joins TRBV6-1 and TRBJ1-5; 9 positions match TRBD1. The J segment lost 6 bases and the V segment lost 2 bases, leaving 11 bases of the junction unmatched. The CDR3 sequence is 17 residues long. Germline V gives CDR1 MNHNS, CDR2 SASEGT. CDR3 amino acids: CASSELPGQGLFQPQHF. The CDR3, as DNA: TGTGCCAGCAGTGAACTCCCGGGACAGGGCCTGTTTCAGCCCCAGCATTTT.

The chain is built from TRBV7-8 and TRBJ1-1; the match to TRBD1 covers 10 bases. The germline V gene encodes CDR1 SGHVS and CDR2 FQNEAQ. CDR3 length: 15 residues. J was trimmed by 4 bases and V by 1 base; bases with no gene match: 3. CDR3 amino acids: CASSLGRTGGTEAFF. Here the CDR3 DNA reads TGTGCCAGCAGCTTAGGAAGGACAGGGGGCACTGAAGCTTTCTTT. The variable domain in full, with the rest retrieved from reference TRBV7-8 and TRBJ1-1, is GAGVSQSPRYKVAKRGQDVALRCDPISGHVSLFWYQQALGQGPEFLTYFQNEAQLDKSGLPSDRFFAERPEGSVSTLKIQRTQQEDSAVYLCASSLGRTGGTEAFFGQGTRLTVV.

V gene TRBV24-1 combines with J gene TRBJ2-1; 9 bases are a match to TRBD2. Per germline, CDR1 KGHDR and CDR2 SFDVKD. The V and J ends lost 7 bases and 2 bases, in that order; junction bases with no gene match: 2. The CDR3 is 14 amino acids. The CDR3 DNA reads TGTGCCACCAGCAGCGGGAGGACCTACAATGAGCAGTTCTTC. Translating it yields CATSSGRTYNEQFF.

This chain links TRBV6-2 or TRBV6-3 with TRBJ2-1; D is possibly TRBD2 (6 bases). The CDR3 is 13 amino acids. Germline lookup yields CDR1 MNHEY and CDR2 SVGEGT. Trimming pared 4 bases from V and 10 bases from J, leaving 14 bases between. The CDR3 is CASSSRDFGEQFF. CDR3 in DNA: TGTGCCAGCAGTTCCCGGGACTTCGGAGAGCAGTTCTTC.

The rearrangement uses TRBV5-4 and TRBJ2-1; 8 nucleotides align to TRBD2. This CDR3 has 18 amino acids. CDR1 and CDR2 (germline): SGHNT, YYREEE (reference sequence). The junction had 10 bases not matched to a gene; V was cut back by 2 bases and J by 0 bases. The CDR3 DNA is TGTGCCAGCAGCTTTGGATTTCAGCGGGAGTTCTCCTACAATGAGCAGTTCTTC. Its translation is CASSFGFQREFSYNEQFF.

The genes are TRBV13 and TRBJ2-3, with 7 bases identical to TRBD2. V dropped 1 base and J dropped 1; count of bases not matched to a gene: 11. This CDR3 has 18 amino acids. Germline-derived CDR1 and CDR2 are PRHDT and FYEKMQ (reference sequence). CDR3 in amino acids: CASSLVNRAGRGTDTQYF. The CDR3 DNA reads as TGTGCCAGCAGCTTAGTCAACCGAGCGGGGCGGGGCACAGATACGCAGTATTTT.

This clone was observed a few times. The V and J genes are TRBV7-9 and TRBJ2-7, with 14 bases lining up with TRBD2. This CDR3 is built from 17 residues. V was clipped by 5 bases and J by 0 bases; unmatched bases: 6. Germline lookup yields CDR1 SEHNR and CDR2 FQNEAQ (reference sequence). Written as DNA, the CDR3 is TGTGCCAGCAGCCAGACTAGCGGGAGGGAGAGCTCCTACGAGCAGTACTTC. Translating gives CASSQTSGRESSYEQYF.

The chain combines TRBV5-1 with TRBJ2-7; D is possibly TRBD1 (5 bases). The germline V gene has CDR1 SGHRS and CDR2 YFSETQ. This CDR3 is built from 13 residues. V was cut by 5 bases and J by 1 base, with 10 bases left in between. The DNA for the CDR3 is TGCGCCAGCAGACACAGGTATTCCTACGAGCAGTACTTC. This sequence encodes CASRHRYSYEQYF.

The chain links TRBV10-3 to TRBJ2-1; TRBD2 aligns across 12 bases. Germline CDR1 is ENHRY and CDR2 is SYGVKD. V lost 0 bases, J lost 9 bases, and 6 bases stayed unmatched. The CDR3 runs to 16 residues. DNA for the CDR3: TGTGCCATCAGTGAGTCCCTAGCGGGAGGGCCTGGTGAGCAGTTCTTC. It translates to CAISESLAGGPGEQFF.

The chain has TRBV9 and TRBJ2-5; 8 bases are a match to TRBD1. The CDR3 has 18 residues. V was clipped by 0 bases and J by 4 bases; unmatched bases: 14. Germline V lookup: CDR1 SGDLS, CDR2 YYNGEE. In nucleotides, the CDR3 is TGTGCCAGCAGCGTAGGTCTACGGGGCAGGGGGCGAGGAGAGACCCAGTACTTC. It codes for CASSVGLRGRGRGETQYF.

J is TRBJ2-3 and V is TRBV9, with D unclear. CDR3 size: 15 residues. Deletions cut 0 bases from V and 6 bases from J, with 14 bases between. In germline, CDR1 is SGDLS, CDR2 YYNGEE. The CDR3 sequence: CASSVDPPPRDTQYF. CDR3 sequence (DNA): TGTGCCAGCAGCGTAGACCCCCCTCCCAGGGATACGCAGTATTTT.

The chain is built from TRBV10-1 and TRBJ2-3; TRBD1 matches 9 bases. The CDR3 totals 15 residues. V trimming: 2 bases; J trimming: 7 bases; junction bases outside the gene matches: 7. Germline V gene sequence: CDR1 WNHNN, CDR2 SYGVQD (reference sequence). CDR3 loop: CASSEGTGKGNTQYF. DNA for the CDR3: TGCGCCAGCAGTGAGGGGACAGGGAAGGGGAATACGCAGTATTTT.

V gene TRBV18 combines with J gene TRBJ2-2; D gene uncertain. Looked up from germline, CDR1 is KGHSH and CDR2 is LQKENI. V lost 3 bases and J 1 base, leaving 6 bases between the germline ends. CDR3 length: 14 residues. CDR3 bases: TGTGCCAGCTCACCGGGCGAGAACACCGGGGAGCTGTTTTTT. This translates into CASSPGENTGELFF.

V gene TRBV6-5 combines with J gene TRBJ2-1, with D possibly being TRBD2 (6 bases). The CDR3 contains 16 residues. Looked up from germline, CDR1 is MNHEY and CDR2 is SVGAGI. V shed 2 bases and J shed 5 bases, with 16 bases lying between them. CDR3 in amino acids: CASSYTDSRGDNEQFF. The CDR3 DNA follows: TGTGCCAGCAGTTACACCGACAGCCGCGGGGACAATGAGCAGTTCTTC.

This clone was counted between two and nine times. The V and J genes are TRBV12-3 or TRBV12-4 and TRBJ1-2, with a weak D call TRBD1 (5 bases). This CDR3 has 12 amino acids. Between the trimmed V and J ends, which lost 5 bases and 6 bases, there was a span of 10 bases. The chain's CDR3 is CASSPWGDGYTF. CDR3 nucleotides: TGTGCCAGCAGTCCCTGGGGGGATGGCTACACCTTC.

The gene calls are TRBV24-1 and TRBJ2-5; 8 bases match TRBD2. CDR1 is KGHDR, CDR2 SFDVKD, per germline. V gave up 4 bases and J gave up 4 bases; unmatched junction bases: 10. This CDR3 is 16 amino acids long. As DNA, the CDR3 is TGTGCCACCAGTGACTTGACTAGCGAGGGCCCAGAGACCCAGTACTTC. Its translation: CATSDLTSEGPETQYF.

The table lists this clone with many counts. The rearrangement links TRBV19 to TRBJ2-6; D possibly corresponds to TRBD1 (6 bases). In germline, CDR1 is LNHDA, CDR2 SQIVND (reference sequence). CDR3 length: 16 residues. V was shortened by 5 bases and J by 0 bases, with 11 bases between the two germline ends. This CDR3 is CASSPTGHSGANVLTF. The CDR3, as DNA: TGTGCCAGTAGTCCGACAGGTCACTCTGGGGCCAACGTCCTGACTTTC.

The V gene is TRBV7-2, the J gene TRBJ2-3, with 8 bases that match TRBD2. The ends lost 7 bases at V and 4 bases at J; junction bases unmatched: 10. CDR1 SGHTA and CDR2 FQGNSA come from the germline V gene. This CDR3 comprises 15 residues. The CDR3 nucleotides are TGTGCCAGCACCGAGGCGAGCGGGAGACCAGATACGCAGTATTTT. Its protein product is CASTEASGRPDTQYF.

J is TRBJ2-2 and V is TRBV2; 9 bases fit TRBD1. Germline CDR1 is SNHLY and CDR2 is FYNNEI. This CDR3 is 14 amino acids long. The junction had 3 bases not matched to a gene; V was cut back by 4 bases and J by 6 bases. The CDR3 DNA sequence: TGTGCCAGCAGTGGATGGACAGGGGCCGGGGAGCTGTTTTTT. It codes for CASSGWTGAGELFF. Full variable domain (rest looked up from reference TRBV2 and TRBJ2-2): EPEVTQTPSHQVTQMGQEVILRCVPISNHLYFYWYRQILGQKVEFLVSFYNNEISEKSEIFDDQFSVERPDGSNFTLKIRSTKLEDSAMYFCASSGWTGAGELFFGEGSRLTVL.